Given below is one T cell receptor beta chain in context. Healthy individuals who donated bone marrow served as the donors. This CDR3 contains 14 residues. The junction had 2 bases not matched to a gene; V was cut back by 7 bases and J by 3 bases. Germline lookup yields CDR1 MNHNY and CDR2 SVGAGI (reference sequence). The data derive from a study of cytomegalovirus exposure and HLA in healthy donors. A multiplex PCR was run with 60 Vbeta primers and 13 Jbeta primers. The repertoire was sequenced with immunoSEQ multiplex PCR; TCRdb's copy has only in-frame clones and lacks some. The repertoire consists of fewer than 150,000 clones, with roughly 80% occurring once and the leading ten covering 4.5% to 6%.

V and J are TRBV6-6 and TRBJ2-1, with 11 bases that match TRBD2. Material for sequencing was PBMCs. This clonotype was sampled from a woman in her forties or fifties in good health and CMV-seronegative. The CDR3, as DNA: TGTGCCAGCACCACTAGCGGGGGCTACAATGAGCAGTTCTTC. This translates into CASTTSGGYNEQFF.